The clone carrying this TCR beta chain was seen just once. This record comes from a study of blood T cell repertoires in COVID-19. About the research overall: COVID-19 samples from acute and convalescent phases originated in the United States, Italy and Spain. Nucleic acid was either cDNA or gDNA, and it came from T cells, B-cell-depleted T cells, or PBMCs.

Deletions cut 4 bases from V and 2 bases from J, with 15 bases between. The CDR3 sequence is 16 residues long. Germline loops: CDR1 LNHDA, CDR2 SQIVND (reference sequence). Per the original data handling: Amplification of reference gene primers was used by the study to estimate nucleated cell counts. Generated by immunoSEQ multiplex PCR, the TCRdb table keeps only in-frame clones and is missing some. That table furnishes V, J and clone size, whereas the DNA furnished D and trimming. The sample holds under 95,000 clones, over 75% seen once. The rearrangement links TRBV19 to TRBJ2-1, with a weak D call TRBD2 (6 bases). Material for sequencing was peripheral blood. This TCR was sampled from a human donor with acute or convalescent COVID-19. The donor label of this sample is uncertain. The CDR3 here is CASSTTWGLAYNEQFF. CDR3 DNA sequence: TGTGCCAGTAGTACGACGTGGGGACTCGCCTACAATGAGCAGTTCTTC.